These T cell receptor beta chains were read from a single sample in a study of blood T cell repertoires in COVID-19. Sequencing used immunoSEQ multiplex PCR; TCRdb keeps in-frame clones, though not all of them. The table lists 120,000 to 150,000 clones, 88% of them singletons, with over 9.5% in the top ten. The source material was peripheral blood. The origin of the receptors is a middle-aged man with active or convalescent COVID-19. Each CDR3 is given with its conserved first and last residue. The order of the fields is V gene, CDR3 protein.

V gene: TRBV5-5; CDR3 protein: CASSHQGTGANTGELFF
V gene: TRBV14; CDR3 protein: CASSPRTSGRGETQYF
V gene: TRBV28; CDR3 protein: CASSWRPGGTEAFF
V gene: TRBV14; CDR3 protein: CASSHLGLFSSYEQYF
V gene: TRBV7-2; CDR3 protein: CASSSGQHDEQYF
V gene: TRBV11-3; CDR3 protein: CASSELENEQFF
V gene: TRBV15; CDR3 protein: CATGTRSTDTQYF
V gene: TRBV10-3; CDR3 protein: CAIGAGEETQYF
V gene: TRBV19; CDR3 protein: CASSIRGAGGDSNQPQHF
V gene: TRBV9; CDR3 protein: CASSVDTVNYGYTF
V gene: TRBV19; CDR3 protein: CASSTRDIGNNEQFF
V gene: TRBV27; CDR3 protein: CASRRTGVNTGELFF
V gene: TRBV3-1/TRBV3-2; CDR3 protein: CASSQDRVLAGAADTQYF
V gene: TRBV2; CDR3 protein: CASSSRYGYTF
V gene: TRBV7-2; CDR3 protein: CASSPRSTTNEKLFF
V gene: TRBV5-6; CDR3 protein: CASSLVGGGQETQYF
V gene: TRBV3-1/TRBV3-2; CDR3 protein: CASSLGTNYEQYF
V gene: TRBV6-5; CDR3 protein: CASSTSGRYNEQFF
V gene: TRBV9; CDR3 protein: CASSVRDSPPLSQYF
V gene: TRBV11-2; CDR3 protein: CASSSPTSVQETQYF
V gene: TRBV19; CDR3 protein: CASSLRGGDQPQHF
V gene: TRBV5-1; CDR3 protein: CASSPGTKYEQYF
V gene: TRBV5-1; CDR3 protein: CASSLQSGGSNYGYTF
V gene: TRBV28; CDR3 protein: CASSFPDRGPKAFF
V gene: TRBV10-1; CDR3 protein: CASSESKQIYNEQFF
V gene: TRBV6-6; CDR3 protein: CASSLREGSYEQYF
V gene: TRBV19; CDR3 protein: CASSTTRGLSGLVPKNSYNEQFF
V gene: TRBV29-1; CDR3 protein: CSVLQGNQPQHF
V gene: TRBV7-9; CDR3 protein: CASSGNRGHTEAFF
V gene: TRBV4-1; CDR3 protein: CASSQGTGGTYEQYF
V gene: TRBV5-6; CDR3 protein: CASSLIAGGPGEQYF
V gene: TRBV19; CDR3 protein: CASSIGGARQAFF
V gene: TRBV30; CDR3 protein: CAWTSGGNQPQHF
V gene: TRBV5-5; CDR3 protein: CASSLIGVHGYTF
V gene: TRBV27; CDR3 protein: CASSSRGRTNEQFF
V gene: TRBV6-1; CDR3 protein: CASSEGPSGIGGEQFF
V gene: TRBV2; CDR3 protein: CASSEARTHDEQFF
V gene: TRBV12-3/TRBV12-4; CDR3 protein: CASSSPFGNTIYF
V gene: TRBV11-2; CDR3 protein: CASSLTRGRGNTIYF